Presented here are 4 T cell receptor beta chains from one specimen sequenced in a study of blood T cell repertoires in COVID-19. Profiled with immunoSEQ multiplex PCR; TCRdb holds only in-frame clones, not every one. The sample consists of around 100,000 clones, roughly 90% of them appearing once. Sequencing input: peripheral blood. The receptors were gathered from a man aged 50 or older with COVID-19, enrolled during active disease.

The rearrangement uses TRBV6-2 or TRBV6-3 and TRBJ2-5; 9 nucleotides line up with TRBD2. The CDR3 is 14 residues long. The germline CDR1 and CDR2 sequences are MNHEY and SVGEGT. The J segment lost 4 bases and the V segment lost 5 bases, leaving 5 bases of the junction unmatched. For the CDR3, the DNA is TGTGCCAGCAGTGCGGGGGGGTCGGCAGAGACCCAGTACTTC. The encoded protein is CASSAGGSAETQYF.

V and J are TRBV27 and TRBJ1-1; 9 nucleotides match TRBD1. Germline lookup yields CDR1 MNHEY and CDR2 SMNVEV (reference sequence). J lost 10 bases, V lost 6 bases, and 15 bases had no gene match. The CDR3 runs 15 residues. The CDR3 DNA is TGTGCCAGCAGCCTAAGCCCGGGACAGGGAAGTCGAGCTTTCTTT. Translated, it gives CASSLSPGQGSRAFF.

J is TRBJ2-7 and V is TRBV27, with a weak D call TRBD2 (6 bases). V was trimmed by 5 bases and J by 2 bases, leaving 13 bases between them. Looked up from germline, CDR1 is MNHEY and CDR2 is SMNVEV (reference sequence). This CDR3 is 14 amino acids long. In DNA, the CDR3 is TGTGCCAGCAGTACGGGACTCACCACCTACGAGCAGTACTTC. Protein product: CASSTGLTTYEQYF.

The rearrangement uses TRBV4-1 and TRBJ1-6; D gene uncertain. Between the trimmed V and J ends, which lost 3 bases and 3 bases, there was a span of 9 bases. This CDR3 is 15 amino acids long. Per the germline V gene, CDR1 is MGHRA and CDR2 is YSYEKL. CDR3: CASSHPTFYNSPLHF. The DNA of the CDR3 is TGCGCCAGCAGCCACCCTACTTTCTATAATTCACCCCTCCACTTT.